This T cell receptor beta chain was recovered during a study of cytomegalovirus exposure and HLA in healthy donors. Study overall: It was reported in a later analysis that the same platform had been used for the 120 or so validation repertoires as for the 666 first-cohort repertoires.

Produced via immunoSEQ multiplex PCR; TCRdb's table is partial and in-frame only. Among 200,000 to 300,000 clones listed, less than 90% were seen once. Findings and caveats of the study: Confirmation in vitro established that a few CMV-associated chains were specific for CMV antigens. Overall, roughly 170 TCR beta chains were annotated as cytomegalovirus-associated.

CDR1 is SGHTA, CDR2 FQGTGA, per germline. Unmatched junction bases numbered 5, after V lost 5 bases and J lost 5 bases. The CDR3 contains 14 residues. On this clone itself: Its specificity is not known.

The sample consisted of PBMCs. This clonotype originated in a man aged 18-30 years in good health and CMV-seropositive. The rearrangement links TRBV7-3 to TRBJ2-3, with 9 bases aligning to TRBD1. CDR3 bases: TGTGCCAGCAGCCCCCGGGACAGGGTAGATACGCAGTATTTT. This gives the protein CASSPRDRVDTQYF.